These 19 T cell receptor beta chains were sequenced from one sample in a study of CD8+ T cells in alopecia areata. This sample's treatment: oral pan-JAK inhibitor, 5-10 mg twice daily. cDNA prepared by RNA extraction and subsequent reverse transcription served as the template for sequencing. Produced via immunoSEQ multiplex PCR; TCRdb's table is partial and in-frame only. The sample has about 99,000 clones, 85% to 90% seen once. Sample: CD8+ T cells sorted from blood, taken at roughly week 30, from a patient treated with tofacitinib. All receptors derive from a human donor with alopecia areata.

V usage is TRBV29-1 and J usage is TRBJ2-2, with TRBD1 matching 7 bases. Germline values: CDR1 SQVTM, CDR2 ANQGSEA. J gave up 3 bases and V 6 bases, and 4 bases lay outside the gene matches. This CDR3 is built from 13 residues. CDR3 bases: TGCAGCGTCCAGGGGGAAGACACCGGGGAGCTGTTTTTT. This sequence encodes CSVQGEDTGELFF.

As regards this clone: This CDR3 is also generated by other DNA sequences in the sample. The genes are TRBV9 and TRBJ2-2, with TRBD2 matching 13 bases. V was clipped by 0 bases and J by 1 base; unmatched bases: 0. The CDR3 totals 17 residues. Germline values: CDR1 SGDLS, CDR2 YYNGEE. The CDR3 is CASSVGLAGGNTGELFF. The CDR3 DNA reads as TGTGCCAGCAGCGTAGGACTAGCGGGGGGGAACACCGGGGAGCTGTTTTTT. Looking up the rest from reference TRBV9 and TRBJ2-2 gives the full variable domain: DSGVTQTPKHLITATGQRVTLRCSPRSGDLSVYWYQQSLDQGLQFLIQYYNGEERAKGNILERFSAQQFPDLHSELNLSSLELGDSALYFCASSVGLAGGNTGELFFGEGSRLTVL.

This chain links TRBV19 with TRBJ2-7; TRBD2 agrees at 8 bases. The length of the CDR3 is 15 residues. Germline values: CDR1 LNHDA, CDR2 SQIVND (reference sequence). V lost 3 bases and J lost 4; bases outside the gene matches: 8. This CDR3 reads CASSISPGGEYEQYF. CDR3 nucleotides: TGTGCCAGTAGTATTTCCCCGGGGGGGGAATACGAGCAGTACTTC.

The V gene is TRBV7-6, the J gene TRBJ2-1; unclear D gene. From germline, CDR1 is SGHVS and CDR2 FNYEAQ. This CDR3 comprises 17 residues. V lost 2 bases, J lost 3 bases, and 17 bases lay in between. CDR3 DNA sequence: TGTGCCAGCAGCTTACGAGCAAGGACGGTCGTCTACAATGAGCAGTTCTTC. This codes for CASSLRARTVVYNEQFF.

The V and J genes are TRBV19 and TRBJ2-7; D unclear. V lost 7 bases, J lost 6 bases, and 13 bases lay in between. CDR1 LNHDA and CDR2 SQIVND come from the germline V gene (reference sequence). The CDR3 is 12 residues long. CDR3 DNA sequence: TGTGCCAGTAAGAGCCCCCGTGCCGAGCAGTACTTC. Its protein is CASKSPRAEQYF.

This chain's CDR3 is CASSSLLAPGETQYF. For the CDR3, the DNA is TGTGCCAGCAGTTCCCTACTAGCGCCAGGGGAGACCCAGTACTTC. The chain is built from TRBV27 and TRBJ2-5; 7 nucleotides match TRBD2. Per germline, CDR1 MNHEY and CDR2 SMNVEV (reference sequence). J lost 5 bases, V lost 4 bases, and 10 bases had no gene match. CDR3 size: 15 residues.

This clone appeared a few times. The chain uses TRBV6-5 and TRBJ2-2, with a tentative D call TRBD1 (5 bases). The CDR3 covers 15 residues. Germline loops: CDR1 MNHEY, CDR2 SVGAGI. V lost 6 bases and J 6 bases, leaving 17 bases between the germline ends. This CDR3 reads CASSLGHPGAGELFF. CDR3 nucleotides: TGTGCCAGCAGCCTCGGACATCCTGGGGCCGGGGAGCTGTTTTTT.

The chain carries TRBV19 and TRBJ1-6; no clear D gene. Germline V lookup: CDR1 LNHDA, CDR2 SQIVND (reference sequence). The CDR3 sequence is 17 residues long. V lost 1 base to trimming and J lost 0 bases, with 10 bases between them. The DNA for the CDR3 is TGTGCCAGTAGTATAGTGGCAGAGAGCTCCTATAATTCACCCCTCCACTTT. Encoded protein: CASSIVAESSYNSPLHF.

The chain recombines TRBV4-2 with TRBJ1-1; no reliable D call. This CDR3 contains 15 residues. CDR1 LGHNA and CDR2 YNFKEQ come from the germline V gene. V was cut by 1 base and J by 1 base, with 10 bases left in between. CDR3 protein: CASSQAEGGNTEAFF. Written as DNA, the CDR3 is TGTGCCAGCAGCCAAGCAGAGGGTGGGAACACTGAAGCTTTCTTT.

The V call is TRBV7-7, the J call TRBJ2-6; D ambiguous. The CDR3 is 14 amino acids. Between the trimmed V and J ends, which lost 5 bases and 2 bases, there was a span of 7 bases. Germline V gives CDR1 SSHAT, CDR2 FNYEAQ (reference sequence). The CDR3 DNA sequence: TGTGCCAGCAGCCCGGACGCTGGGGCCAACGTCCTGACTTTC. Translation: CASSPDAGANVLTF.

The chain recombines TRBV29-1 with TRBJ2-7; tentative D call: TRBD1 (6 bases). The V gene's germline CDR1 is SQVTM and CDR2 ANQGSEA. V was clipped by 7 bases and J by 2 bases, with 15 bases between them. The CDR3 totals 13 residues. The CDR3 nucleotides are TGCAGCGGACGGACAGAGTCTACCTACGAGCAGTACTTC. This codes for CSGRTESTYEQYF.

The V call is TRBV5-4, the J call TRBJ2-1; D might be TRBD2 (5 bases). The CDR3 has 14 residues. V lost 2 bases and J lost 4, with 10 bases in between. The germline CDR1 and CDR2 sequences are SGHNT and YYREEE (reference sequence). CDR3 bases: TGTGCCAGCAGCTTTACGGGGTTTTACAATGAGCAGTTCTTC. This codes for CASSFTGFYNEQFF.

This clone is a singleton in its sample. The chain is built from TRBV6-5 and TRBJ2-4, with 10 bases that match TRBD1. Germline V gene sequence: CDR1 MNHEY, CDR2 SVGAGI. After removal of 8 bases from V and 8 bases from J, the junction contained 6 bases not matched to a gene. This CDR3 is built from 13 residues. This CDR3 reads CASGTGAADIQYF. The CDR3 DNA reads TGTGCCAGCGGGACAGGGGCTGCAGACATTCAGTACTTC.

The rearrangement links TRBV5-1 to TRBJ2-1; D is ambiguous. CDR3 size: 13 residues. CDR1 is SGHRS, CDR2 YFSETQ, per germline. Trimming pared 0 bases from V and 5 bases from J, leaving 6 bases between. This chain's CDR3 is CASSLAGHNEQFF. CDR3 coding DNA: TGCGCCAGCAGCTTGGCCGGACACAATGAGCAGTTCTTC. Full variable domain (remainder filled in from reference TRBV5-1 and TRBJ2-1): KAGVTQTPRYLIKTRGQQVTLSCSPISGHRSVSWYQQTPGQGLQFLFEYFSETQRNKGNFPGRFSGRQFSNSRSEMNVSTLELGDSALYLCASSLAGHNEQFFGPGTRLTVL.

CDR3 nucleotides: TGCAGCGTTTACGGTAAGAACACTGAAGCTTTCTTT. Amino acids: CSVYGKNTEAFF. The chain links TRBV29-1 to TRBJ1-1; D unresolved. Germline CDR1 is SQVTM and CDR2 is ANQGSEA. V was shortened by 5 bases and J by 1 base, with 8 bases between the two germline ends. The CDR3 totals 12 residues.

V is TRBV9 and J is TRBJ2-2; D is undetermined. Germline CDR1 SGDLS, CDR2 YYNGEE. The CDR3 loop spans 15 amino acids. Trimming stripped 2 bases from V and 4 bases from J, with 12 bases between. CDR3 loop: CASSVGPKGTGELFF. CDR3 sequence (DNA): TGTGCCAGCAGCGTCGGACCAAAAGGCACCGGGGAGCTGTTTTTT.

This clone was recorded only once. The chain links TRBV11-2 to TRBJ2-7; 7 positions agree with TRBD1. CDR3 size: 11 residues. Germline V gene data show CDR1 as SGHAT and CDR2 as FQNNGV. Trimming took 5 bases from V and 5 from J; bases not matched to a gene: 0. DNA of the CDR3: TGTGCCAGCAGCAGGGGGCACGAGCAGTACTTC. Amino acid sequence: CASSRGHEQYF.

This clone was seen more than once but under ten times. The CDR3 DNA reads as TGTGCCAGCAGCTTAGGACAGGAAACCGGGGAGCTGTTTTTT. This translates into CASSLGQETGELFF. The chain combines TRBV11-2 with TRBJ2-2; D perhaps matches TRBD1 (6 bases). The ends were cut back, 1 base at V and 5 bases at J, with 8 bases in the middle. Germline CDR1 is SGHAT and CDR2 is FQNNGV. This CDR3 contains 14 residues.

Concerning this clone itself: This likely comes from a read error, as the CDR3 has no conserved phenylalanine or tryptophan at its end. The J gene is TRBJ2-2, the V gene TRBV4-1; D unclear. Trimming removed 1 base at V and 4 bases at J, with 10 bases between. Germline values: CDR1 MGHRA, CDR2 YSYEKL. The length of the CDR3 is 15 residues. For the CDR3, the DNA is TGCGCCAGCAGCCAAGGTGGGGAAGCCACCGGGGAGCTGTTTCTT. This sequence encodes CASSQGGEATGELFL.